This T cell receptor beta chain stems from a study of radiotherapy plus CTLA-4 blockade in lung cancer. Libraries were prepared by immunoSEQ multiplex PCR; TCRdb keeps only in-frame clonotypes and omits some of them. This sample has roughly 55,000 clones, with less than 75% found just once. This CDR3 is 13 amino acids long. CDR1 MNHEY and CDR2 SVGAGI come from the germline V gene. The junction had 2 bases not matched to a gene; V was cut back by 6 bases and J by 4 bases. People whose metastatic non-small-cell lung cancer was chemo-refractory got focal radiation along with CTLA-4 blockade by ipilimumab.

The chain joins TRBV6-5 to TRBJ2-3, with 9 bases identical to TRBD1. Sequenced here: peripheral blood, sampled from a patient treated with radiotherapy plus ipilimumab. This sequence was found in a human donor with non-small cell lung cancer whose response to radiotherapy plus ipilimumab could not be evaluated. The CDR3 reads CASSYRGPDTQYF. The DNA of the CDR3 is TGTGCCAGCAGCTACAGGGGGCCAGATACGCAGTATTTT.